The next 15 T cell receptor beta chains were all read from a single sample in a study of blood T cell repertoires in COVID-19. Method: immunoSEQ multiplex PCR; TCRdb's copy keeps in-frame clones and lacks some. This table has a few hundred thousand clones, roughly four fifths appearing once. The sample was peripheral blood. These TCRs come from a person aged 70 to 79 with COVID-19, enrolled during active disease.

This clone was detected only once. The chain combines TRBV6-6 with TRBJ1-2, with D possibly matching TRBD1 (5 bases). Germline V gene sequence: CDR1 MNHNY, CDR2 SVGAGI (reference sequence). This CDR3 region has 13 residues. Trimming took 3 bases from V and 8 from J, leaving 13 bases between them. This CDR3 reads CASSYGRDGGYTF. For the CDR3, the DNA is TGTGCCAGCAGTTATGGCAGGGATGGAGGCTACACCTTC.

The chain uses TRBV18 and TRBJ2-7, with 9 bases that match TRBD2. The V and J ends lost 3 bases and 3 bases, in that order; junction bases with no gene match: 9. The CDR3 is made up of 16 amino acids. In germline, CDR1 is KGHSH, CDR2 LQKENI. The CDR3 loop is CASSPSGTSILYEQYF. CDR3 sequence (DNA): TGTGCCAGCTCACCGTCCGGGACTAGCATCCTCTACGAGCAGTACTTC.

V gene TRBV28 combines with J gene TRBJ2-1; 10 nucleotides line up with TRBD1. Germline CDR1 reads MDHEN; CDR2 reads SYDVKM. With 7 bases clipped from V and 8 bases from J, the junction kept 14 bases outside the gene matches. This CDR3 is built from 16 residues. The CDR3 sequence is CASTPRADRGFDEQFF. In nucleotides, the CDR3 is TGTGCCAGCACCCCCCGGGCGGACAGGGGGTTCGATGAGCAGTTCTTC.

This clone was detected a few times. CDR3 in amino acids: CASSTPGNLETQYF. CDR3 nucleotide sequence: TGTGCCAGCAGCACTCCCGGGAACCTTGAGACCCAGTACTTC. The chain couples TRBV7-2 to TRBJ2-5; D is possibly TRBD2 (5 bases). Deletions cut 5 bases from V and 5 bases from J, with 15 bases between. The CDR3 is 14 residues long. Germline lookup yields CDR1 SGHTA and CDR2 FQGNSA.

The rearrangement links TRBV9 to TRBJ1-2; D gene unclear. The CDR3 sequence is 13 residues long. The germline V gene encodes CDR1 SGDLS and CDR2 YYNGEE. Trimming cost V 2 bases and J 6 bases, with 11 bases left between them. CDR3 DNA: TGTGCCAGCAGCGTTACCCTTAGAGATGGCTACACCTTC. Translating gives CASSVTLRDGYTF. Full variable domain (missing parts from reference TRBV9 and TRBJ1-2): DSGVTQTPKHLITATGQRVTLRCSPRSGDLSVYWYQQSLDQGLQFLIQYYNGEERAKGNILERFSAQQFPDLHSELNLSSLELGDSALYFCASSVTLRDGYTFGSGTRLTVV.

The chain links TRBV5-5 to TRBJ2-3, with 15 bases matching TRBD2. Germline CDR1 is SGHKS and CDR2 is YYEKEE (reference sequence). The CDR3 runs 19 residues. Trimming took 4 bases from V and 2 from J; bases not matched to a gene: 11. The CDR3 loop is CASSPRTSGGASPTDTQYF. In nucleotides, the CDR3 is TGTGCCAGCAGCCCCAGGACTAGCGGGGGGGCATCTCCCACAGATACGCAGTATTTT.

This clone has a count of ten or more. CDR3 loop: CASGAGVNTEAFF. The CDR3 nucleotides read TGTGCCAGCGGGGCAGGGGTGAACACTGAAGCTTTCTTT. V usage is TRBV6-5 and J usage is TRBJ1-1, with D perhaps TRBD1 (6 bases). Germline assignment: CDR1 MNHEY and CDR2 SVGAGI. The V gene lost 8 bases and the J gene lost 0 bases, with 10 bases spanning the gap. The length of the CDR3 is 13 residues.

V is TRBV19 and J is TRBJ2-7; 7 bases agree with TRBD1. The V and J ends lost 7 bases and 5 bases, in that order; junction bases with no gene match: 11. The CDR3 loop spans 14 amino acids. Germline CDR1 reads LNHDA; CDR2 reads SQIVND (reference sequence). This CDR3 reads CASKATGIGHEQYF. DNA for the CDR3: TGTGCCAGTAAGGCGACAGGGATAGGCCACGAGCAGTACTTC.

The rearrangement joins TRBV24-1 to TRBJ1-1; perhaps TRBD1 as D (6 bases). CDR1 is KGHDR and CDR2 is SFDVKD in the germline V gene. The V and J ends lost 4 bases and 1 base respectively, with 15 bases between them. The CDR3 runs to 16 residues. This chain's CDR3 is CATSDLRDTTNTEAFF. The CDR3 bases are TGTGCCACCAGTGACCTCCGGGACACGACGAACACTGAAGCTTTCTTT.

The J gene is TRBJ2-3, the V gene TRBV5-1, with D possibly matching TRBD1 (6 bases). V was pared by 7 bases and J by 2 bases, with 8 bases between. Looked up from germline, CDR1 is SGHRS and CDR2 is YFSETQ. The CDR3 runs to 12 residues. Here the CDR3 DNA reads TGCGCCAGCCGACAGGACACAGATACGCAGTATTTT. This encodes CASRQDTDTQYF.

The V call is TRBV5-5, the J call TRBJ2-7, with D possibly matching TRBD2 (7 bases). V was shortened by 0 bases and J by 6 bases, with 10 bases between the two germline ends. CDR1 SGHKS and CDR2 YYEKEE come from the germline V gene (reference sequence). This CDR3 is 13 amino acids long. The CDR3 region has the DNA TGTGCCAGCAGCTTGGGTCGGGGGGCCGAGCAGTACTTC. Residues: CASSLGRGAEQYF.

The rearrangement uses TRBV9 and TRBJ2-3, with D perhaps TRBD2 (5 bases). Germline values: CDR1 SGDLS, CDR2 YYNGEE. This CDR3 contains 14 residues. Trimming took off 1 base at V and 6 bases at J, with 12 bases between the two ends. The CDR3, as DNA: TGTGCCAGCAGCGTAACGGCTAGCAAGGATACGCAGTATTTT. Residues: CASSVTASKDTQYF.

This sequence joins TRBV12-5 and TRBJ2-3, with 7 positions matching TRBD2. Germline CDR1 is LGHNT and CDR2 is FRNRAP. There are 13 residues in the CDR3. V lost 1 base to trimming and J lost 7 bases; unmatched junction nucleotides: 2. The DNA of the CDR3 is TGTGCTAGTGGTTTGGGCGGGAGCAATACGCAGTATTTT. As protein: CASGLGGSNTQYF.

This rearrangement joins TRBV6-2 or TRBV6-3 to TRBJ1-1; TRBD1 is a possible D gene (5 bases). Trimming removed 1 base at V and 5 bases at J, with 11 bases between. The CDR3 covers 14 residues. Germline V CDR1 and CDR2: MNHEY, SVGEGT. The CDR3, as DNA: TGTGCCAGCAGTTACTTGGGGCGCCGGACTGAAGCTTTCTTT. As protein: CASSYLGRRTEAFF.

CDR3 bases: TGTGCCAGCAGAGGTAGGAGCAGGGGCCACCAAGAGACCCAGTACTTC. Translated, it gives CASRGRSRGHQETQYF. This chain uses TRBV28 with TRBJ2-5; D might be TRBD1 (6 bases). The length of the CDR3 is 16 residues. The V and J ends lost 6 bases and 0 bases respectively, with 17 bases between them. Germline assignment: CDR1 MDHEN and CDR2 SYDVKM. Variable domain in full (rest from reference TRBV28 and TRBJ2-5): DVKVTQSSRYLVKRTGEKVFLECVQDMDHENMFWYRQDPGLGLRLIYFSYDVKMKEKGDIPEGYSVSREKKERFSLILESASTNQTSMYLCASRGRSRGHQETQYFGPGTRLLVL.